This is a list of T cell receptor beta chains from one sample in a study of identical twins. Using its own MiXCR run on the 5' RACE reads, TCRdb lists one record per CDR3 protein. This table has around 1.7 million distinct CDR3 sequences, more than 30% appearing once. Sequenced material: cord blood. These receptors came from a newborn girl in good health. CDR3s include the opening cysteine and the closing phenylalanine or tryptophan. Each record gives: CDR3 DNA, CDR3 protein, clone size, D gene, V gene, J gene. The D gene is left open where the match is weak. Only part of the rows carry a size: once, few, many, or a class if the clone is expanded.

CDR3 DNA: TGCGCCAGCAGCCAAGATGAAGATACGCAGTATTTT
CDR3 protein: CASSQDEDTQYF
clone size: .
D gene: .
V gene: TRBV4-1
J gene: TRBJ2-3

CDR3 DNA: TGCGCCAGCAGCCAGACTAGCGGGAGGGCCCAACCCGGGGAGCTGTTTTTT
CDR3 protein: CASSQTSGRAQPGELFF
clone size: .
D gene: TRBD2
V gene: TRBV4-1
J gene: TRBJ2-2

CDR3 DNA: TGTGCCAGCTCCTTCGACCCCCACACAGATACGCAGTATTTT
CDR3 protein: CASSFDPHTDTQYF
clone size: .
D gene: .
V gene: TRBV18
J gene: TRBJ2-3

CDR3 DNA: TGTGCCAGCAGCCAACAGGGGAGGGTCACTGAAGCTTTCTTT
CDR3 protein: CASSQQGRVTEAFF
clone size: .
D gene: TRBD1
V gene: TRBV7-2
J gene: TRBJ1-1

CDR3 DNA: TGTGCCAGCAGTTTACTTGGCAGCCAGGCAACTAATGAAAAACTGTTTTTT
CDR3 protein: CASSLLGSQATNEKLFF
clone size: .
D gene: .
V gene: TRBV27
J gene: TRBJ1-4

CDR3 DNA: TGTGCTAGTGGTTTGGCAATAGGGGCGCGGAACACTGAAGCTTTCTTT
CDR3 protein: CASGLAIGARNTEAFF
clone size: .
D gene: .
V gene: TRBV12-5
J gene: TRBJ1-1

CDR3 DNA: TGCAGTGCTAGGCCCCAACTGGACTTAATCTACGAGCAGTACTTC
CDR3 protein: CSARPQLDLIYEQYF
clone size: few
D gene: .
V gene: TRBV20-1
J gene: TRBJ2-7

CDR3 DNA: TGCAGCGTTGATGGGCAGGGGGCGTACACCGGGGAGCTGTTTTTT
CDR3 protein: CSVDGQGAYTGELFF
clone size: .
D gene: TRBD1
V gene: TRBV29-1
J gene: TRBJ2-2

CDR3 DNA: TGCAGTGCTAGAGACGGACTAGCGACTGAGCAGTTCTTC
CDR3 protein: CSARDGLATEQFF
clone size: .
D gene: TRBD2
V gene: TRBV20-1
J gene: TRBJ2-1

CDR3 DNA: TGTGCCACCAGCAGAGGGGGCGGGAGGGCCCTCGATACGCAGTATTTT
CDR3 protein: CATSRGGGRALDTQYF
clone size: few
D gene: TRBD2
V gene: TRBV15
J gene: TRBJ2-3

CDR3 DNA: TGTGCCAGCAGTGAAGCACTTTGGTGGTACTTC
CDR3 protein: CASSEALWWYF
clone size: .
D gene: .
V gene: TRBV2
J gene: TRBJ2-5

CDR3 DNA: TGTGCCAGCAGCTTCGGAGTGGTGGATGAGCAGTTCTTC
CDR3 protein: CASSFGVVDEQFF
clone size: .
D gene: .
V gene: TRBV5-6
J gene: TRBJ2-1

CDR3 DNA: TGTGCCAGCAGTTCCCGACACCAAGAGACCCGGTACTTC
CDR3 protein: CASSSRHQETRYF
clone size: .
D gene: .
V gene: TRBV12-3/TRBV12-4
J gene: TRBJ2-4

CDR3 DNA: TGCGCCAGCAGCTACCACAGGACTGGGGCCAACGTCCTGACTTTC
CDR3 protein: CASSYHRTGANVLTF
clone size: .
D gene: .
V gene: TRBV5-1
J gene: TRBJ2-6

CDR3 DNA: TGCGCCAGCAGTTACCAAGGGGTTAGCGGACGGGAGAAAGATACGCAGTATTTT
CDR3 protein: CASSYQGVSGREKDTQYF
clone size: .
D gene: .
V gene: TRBV5-1
J gene: TRBJ2-3

CDR3 DNA: TGCAGCGTTGGAGGGCAGCACACCGGGGAGCTGTTTTTT
CDR3 protein: CSVGGQHTGELFF
clone size: .
D gene: .
V gene: TRBV29-1
J gene: TRBJ2-2

CDR3 DNA: TGCGCCAGCAGCTTCGAAGTTTGGCGGGAGCAAGAGACCCAGTACTTC
CDR3 protein: CASSFEVWREQETQYF
clone size: many
D gene: TRBD2
V gene: TRBV5-1
J gene: TRBJ2-5

CDR3 DNA: TGCGCCAGCAGCCCCTACGGACTAGCCCACGAGCAGTACTTC
CDR3 protein: CASSPYGLAHEQYF
clone size: .
D gene: TRBD2
V gene: TRBV5-1
J gene: TRBJ2-7

CDR3 DNA: TGTGCCAGCAGGATGGAAGGGGACAATGAGCAGTTCTTC
CDR3 protein: CASRMEGDNEQFF
clone size: .
D gene: .
V gene: TRBV28
J gene: TRBJ2-1

CDR3 DNA: TGCAGCGTTGAAACAGGGGTCTACAATGAGCAGTTCTTC
CDR3 protein: CSVETGVYNEQFF
clone size: .
D gene: TRBD1
V gene: TRBV29-1
J gene: TRBJ2-1